This TCR beta chain was identified during a study of T cell changes during pregnancy in multiple sclerosis. Germline CDR1 reads SGDLS; CDR2 reads YYNGEE. The CDR3 covers 14 residues. V shed 3 bases and J 5 bases; nucleotides not matched to a gene: 7. Sequencing was performed with immunoSEQ multiplex PCR; in TCRdb, only in-frame clones are kept and a portion is missing. The sample lists under 70,000 clones; just over 90% were seen once. The chain is built from TRBV9 and TRBJ2-5; 7 bases align to TRBD2. This receptor was taken from a female donor with multiple sclerosis, enrolled in a pregnancy study. This material consisted of peripheral blood, taken in the second trimester of pregnancy. CDR3 residues: CASSAKTGGETQYF. The CDR3 DNA reads as TGTGCCAGCAGCGCCAAGACCGGGGGGGAGACCCAGTACTTC.